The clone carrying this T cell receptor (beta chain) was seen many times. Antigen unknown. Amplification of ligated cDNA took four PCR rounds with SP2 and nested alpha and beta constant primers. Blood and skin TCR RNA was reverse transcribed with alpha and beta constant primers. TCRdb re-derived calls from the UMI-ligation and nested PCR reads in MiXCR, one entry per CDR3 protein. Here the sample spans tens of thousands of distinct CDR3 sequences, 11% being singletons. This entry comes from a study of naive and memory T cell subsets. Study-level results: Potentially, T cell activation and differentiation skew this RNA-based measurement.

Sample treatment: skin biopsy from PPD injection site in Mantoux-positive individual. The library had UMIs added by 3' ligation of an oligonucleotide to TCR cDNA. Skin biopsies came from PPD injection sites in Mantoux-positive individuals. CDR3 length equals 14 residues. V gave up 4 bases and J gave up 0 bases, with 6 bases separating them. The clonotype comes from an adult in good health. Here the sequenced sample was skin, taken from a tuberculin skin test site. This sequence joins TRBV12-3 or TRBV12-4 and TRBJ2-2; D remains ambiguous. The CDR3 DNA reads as TGTGCCAGCAGTTCAGACTCGAACACCGGGGAGCTGTTTTTT. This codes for CASSSDSNTGELFF.